A selection of T cell receptor beta chains follows, all from one sample in a study of cytomegalovirus exposure and HLA in healthy donors. Sequencing was performed with immunoSEQ multiplex PCR; in TCRdb, only in-frame clones are kept and a portion is missing. The table shows some 64,000 clones, with 96% occurring only once. The sequenced sample was PBMCs. These receptors came from a woman aged 18-35 years in good health and CMV-seronegative. Both conserved end residues are part of each CDR3. The D gene is left open where the match is weak. Some rows mark clone size as missing; the rest say once, few, many or name a class of expanded clone.

V: TRBV7-8
J: TRBJ2-6
D: NA
size: NA
CDR3: CASSLRPGANVLTF
DNA: TGTGCCAGCAGCTTGCGCCCTGGGGCCAACGTCCTGACTTTC

V: TRBV5-4
J: TRBJ1-1
D: NA
size: NA
CDR3: CASSRGQMNTEAFF
DNA: TGTGCCAGCAGCCGCGGACAGATGAACACTGAAGCTTTCTTT

V: TRBV6-5
J: TRBJ2-1
D: TRBD2
size: once
CDR3: CASSRDYSSYNEQFF
DNA: TGTGCCAGCAGCCGGGACTACAGCTCCTACAATGAGCAGTTCTTC

V: TRBV27
J: TRBJ1-1
D: TRBD1
size: NA
CDR3: CASSLSGRGLRNTEAFF
DNA: TGTGCCAGCAGTTTATCGGGCAGGGGGCTTCGGAACACTGAAGCTTTCTTT

V: TRBV27
J: TRBJ2-7
D: TRBD2
size: NA
CDR3: CASSPLAAPYEQYF
DNA: TGTGCCAGCAGCCCTCTAGCGGCACCCTACGAGCAGTACTTC

V: TRBV28
J: TRBJ1-2
D: NA
size: NA
CDR3: CASSTAGTPRNYYGYTF
DNA: TGTGCCAGCAGTACCGCAGGGACACCGCGAAACTACTATGGCTACACCTTC

V: TRBV7-6
J: TRBJ2-3
D: TRBD2
size: NA
CDR3: CASSRLRGGTDTQYF
DNA: TGTGCCAGCAGCCGACTTCGGGGGGGAACAGATACGCAGTATTTT

V: TRBV7-9
J: TRBJ2-3
D: NA
size: NA
CDR3: CASSSRGLPGADTQYF
DNA: TGTGCCAGCAGCTCCCGGGGTTTACCCGGGGCAGATACGCAGTATTTT

V: TRBV12-5
J: TRBJ1-1
D: NA
size: NA
CDR3: CASGLYRGGHIEAFF
DNA: TGTGCTAGTGGTTTGTACCGGGGGGGGCATATTGAAGCTTTCTTT

V: TRBV18
J: TRBJ2-1
D: NA
size: once
CDR3: CASSPSLYNEQFF
DNA: TGTGCCAGCTCACCGTCCCTATACAATGAGCAGTTCTTC

V: TRBV27
J: TRBJ2-7
D: TRBD1
size: NA
CDR3: CASSFGANRGFYEQYF
DNA: TGTGCCAGCAGTTTTGGGGCAAACAGGGGATTCTACGAGCAGTACTTC

V: TRBV28
J: TRBJ2-4
D: TRBD2
size: NA
CDR3: CASSGLVSPGKNIQYF
DNA: TGTGCCAGCAGTGGACTAGTTTCTCCGGGCAAAAACATTCAGTACTTC

V: TRBV14
J: TRBJ1-3
D: NA
size: NA
CDR3: CASSPEAGNTIYF
DNA: TGTGCCAGCAGCCCCGAGGCCGGAAACACCATATATTTT

V: TRBV7-8
J: TRBJ2-1
D: NA
size: NA
CDR3: CASSLGNAYNEQFF
DNA: TGTGCCAGCAGCTTAGGTAATGCCTACAATGAGCAGTTCTTC

V: TRBV16
J: TRBJ2-7
D: NA
size: NA
CDR3: CASSPLRSPSYEQYF
DNA: TGTGCCAGCAGCCCCCTCCGCAGTCCCTCCTACGAGCAGTACTTC

V: TRBV19
J: TRBJ1-5
D: TRBD1
size: NA
CDR3: CATPQGTGGRYSNQPQHF
DNA: TGTGCCACTCCCCAAGGGACAGGGGGCCGCTATAGCAATCAGCCCCAGCATTTT

V: TRBV11-2
J: TRBJ2-1
D: TRBD2
size: NA
CDR3: CASSIYPLASGTYNEQFF
DNA: TGTGCCAGCAGCATCTACCCCCTCGCTAGCGGGACCTACAATGAGCAGTTCTTC

V: TRBV2
J: TRBJ2-5
D: TRBD2
size: once
CDR3: CASRRSGAPQETQYF
DNA: TGTGCCAGCCGGCGGAGCGGGGCCCCCCAAGAGACCCAGTACTTC

V: TRBV27
J: TRBJ2-1
D: NA
size: NA
CDR3: CASSLRVGLGEQFF
DNA: TGTGCCAGCAGTTTGCGGGTAGGGCTGGGTGAGCAGTTCTTC

V: TRBV25-1
J: TRBJ2-4
D: NA
size: NA
CDR3: CASSGGGLAKNIQYF
DNA: TGTGCCAGCAGTGGGGGGGGGCTAGCCAAAAACATTCAGTACTTC

V: TRBV7-9
J: TRBJ2-1
D: TRBD2
size: NA
CDR3: CASSTLTSDNEQFF
DNA: TGTGCCAGCAGCACCCTAACTAGCGACAATGAGCAGTTCTTC

V: TRBV5-1
J: TRBJ2-5
D: NA
size: once
CDR3: CASSQVQETQYF
DNA: TGCGCCAGCAGCCAGGTCCAAGAGACCCAGTACTTC

V: TRBV4-2
J: TRBJ2-7
D: NA
size: NA
CDR3: CASSQVRTYEQYF
DNA: TGTGCCAGCAGCCAAGTGCGGACCTACGAGCAGTACTTC

V: TRBV9
J: TRBJ2-3
D: NA
size: few
CDR3: CASSVGGRATRDTQYF
DNA: TGTGCCAGCAGCGTAGGGGGCAGGGCGACGAGGGATACGCAGTATTTT

V: TRBV28
J: TRBJ1-2
D: NA
size: NA
CDR3: CASSLGAVEYGYTF
DNA: TGTGCCAGCAGTTTAGGGGCGGTAGAATATGGCTACACCTTC

V: TRBV28
J: TRBJ1-2
D: NA
size: NA
CDR3: CASSFSTYGQRGYTF
DNA: TGTGCCAGCAGTTTCTCCACCTATGGCCAGCGGGGCTACACCTTC

V: TRBV7-8
J: TRBJ2-1
D: TRBD1
size: NA
CDR3: CASSLPNFRDRGNEQFF
DNA: TGTGCCAGCAGCTTACCCAACTTCCGGGACAGGGGCAATGAGCAGTTCTTC

V: TRBV7-3
J: TRBJ2-3
D: TRBD2
size: NA
CDR3: CASRGSGEDTQYF
DNA: TGTGCCAGCCGCGGTAGCGGGGAAGATACGCAGTATTTT

V: TRBV19
J: TRBJ1-1
D: NA
size: NA
CDR3: CASGHRGAGSEAFF
DNA: TGTGCCAGTGGACACCGGGGCGCGGGGTCTGAAGCTTTCTTT

V: TRBV7-9
J: TRBJ2-7
D: NA
size: NA
CDR3: CASSFGRREQYF
DNA: TGTGCCAGCAGCTTTGGCCGCCGCGAGCAGTACTTC

V: TRBV5-1
J: TRBJ1-4
D: TRBD1
size: NA
CDR3: CASSPRRDSFEKLFF
DNA: TGCGCCAGCAGCCCCCGCCGGGACAGCTTTGAAAAACTGTTTTTT

V: TRBV6-6
J: TRBJ1-2
D: TRBD1
size: NA
CDR3: CASSPRGEDYGYTF
DNA: TGTGCCAGCAGTCCCAGGGGGGAAGACTATGGCTACACCTTC

V: TRBV11-1
J: TRBJ2-3
D: TRBD2
size: NA
CDR3: CASSLRLAGVDTQYF
DNA: TGTGCCAGCAGCTTACGGCTAGCGGGAGTAGATACGCAGTATTTT

V: TRBV7-2
J: TRBJ1-5
D: NA
size: NA
CDR3: CASSRTVVGNQPQHF
DNA: TGTGCCAGCAGCAGGACAGTGGTGGGCAATCAGCCCCAGCATTTT

V: TRBV28
J: TRBJ1-2
D: NA
size: NA
CDR3: CASSKASQVIGYTF
DNA: TGTGCCAGCAGTAAGGCCTCGCAGGTTATAGGCTACACCTTC

V: TRBV6-6
J: TRBJ2-2
D: NA
size: NA
CDR3: CASSPLRHLELFF
DNA: TGTGCCAGCAGCCCACTTCGCCACCTTGAACTGTTTTTT

V: TRBV7-2
J: TRBJ2-1
D: NA
size: NA
CDR3: CASSFSASGSYNEQFF
DNA: TGTGCCAGCAGCTTCTCGGCCTCCGGGTCCTACAATGAGCAGTTCTTC

V: TRBV7-2
J: TRBJ2-5
D: TRBD2
size: NA
CDR3: CASTPTSGNQETQYF
DNA: TGTGCCAGCACCCCGACTAGCGGAAACCAAGAGACCCAGTACTTC

V: TRBV10-2
J: TRBJ1-1
D: NA
size: NA
CDR3: CATHGLSPDTEAFF
DNA: TGCGCCACCCATGGTTTGTCGCCAGACACTGAAGCTTTCTTT

V: TRBV19
J: TRBJ1-5
D: TRBD1
size: once
CDR3: CASSGWDSYSNQPQHF
DNA: TGTGCCAGTAGTGGCTGGGACAGTTATAGCAATCAGCCCCAGCATTTT

V: TRBV28
J: TRBJ1-5
D: NA
size: NA
CDR3: CASREGSHQPQHF
DNA: TGTGCCAGCAGGGAGGGGAGCCATCAGCCCCAGCATTTT